A single sample is the source of the 3 T cell receptor beta chains below, sequenced in a study of patients and donors after allogeneic stem cell transplantation. TCRdb recomputed calls from the RT-PCR reads with MiXCR, one row per CDR3 protein. Among roughly 940,000 distinct CDR3 sequences listed, roughly 18% were seen once. Specimen: blood, either unsorted or a sorted T cell fraction (not recorded which). These receptors were collected from a human donor who was either an allogeneic HSCT recipient or a stem cell or donor lymphocyte infusion donor (not recorded which). It is not recorded whose cells these are; they may come from a transplant donor.

The chain carries TRBV9 and TRBJ1-6, with TRBD1 as a possible D gene (5 bases). The CDR3 length is 13 residues. Trimming shortened V by 4 bases and J by 8 bases, and 10 bases separated the two germline ends. Germline CDR1 SGDLS, CDR2 YYNGEE. CDR3 in amino acids: CASSTGPDSPLHF. The DNA for the CDR3 is TGTGCCAGCAGCACGGGGCCGGATTCACCCCTCCACTTT.

This clonotype was seen more than once but under ten times. The rearrangement links TRBV6-1 to TRBJ1-3; no definite D call. Trimming pared 0 bases from V and 0 bases from J, leaving 6 bases between. Germline CDR1 reads MNHNS; CDR2 reads SASEGT. This CDR3 region has 15 residues. The CDR3 spells CASSEAVPSGNTIYF. The CDR3 nucleotides read TGTGCCAGCAGTGAAGCGGTTCCCTCTGGAAACACCATATATTTT.

The rearrangement links TRBV12-3 or TRBV12-4 to TRBJ1-2, with D maybe TRBD1 (6 bases). The CDR3 is 13 residues long. The V gene lost 6 bases and the J gene lost 8 bases, with 16 bases spanning the gap. CDR3 sequence: CASRQTGPEGYTF. CDR3 in DNA: TGTGCCAGCAGGCAAACAGGGCCGGAGGGCTACACCTTC.